This T cell receptor (beta chain) was sequenced during a study of blood T cell repertoires in COVID-19. Background on the study: The United States, Italy and Spain provided the acute and convalescent COVID-19 samples. T cells, B-cell-depleted T cells, or PBMCs supplied cDNA or gDNA.

The CDR3 is made up of 16 amino acids. Trimming removed 2 bases from V and 6 bases from J; junction bases left unmatched: 5. CDR1 is SEHNR and CDR2 is FQNEAQ in the germline V gene (reference sequence). Libraries were prepared by immunoSEQ multiplex PCR; TCRdb keeps only in-frame clonotypes and omits some of them. The sample records 250,000 or so clones, about nine tenths being singletons. This chain uses TRBV7-9 with TRBJ2-2, with TRBD2 identical over 11 bases. This clonotype originated in a woman aged 25 to 39 with active or convalescent COVID-19. Sequenced material: peripheral blood. DNA for the CDR3: TGTGCCAGCAGCTTACCCCTAGCGGGGGGTTCCGGGGAGCTGTTTTTT. Its protein is CASSLPLAGGSGELFF.